Below, one TCR beta chain is given with its context. Its antigen is still unknown. It has no much larger one-base neighbor in the sample; base qualities were not kept. This sample was taken from a study of beta chain features in type 1 diabetes (dated by TCRdb to 2016 to 2018). Regarding the study in general: No differences in mean age, gender distribution, total cell number or subset yield were found between patients and healthy donors. A total of around 110,000,000 sorted cells were examined across all samples, and RNA yield correlated strongly with the number of cells per subset. In the study, TCRB repertoires of sorted circulating CD4+ T cell subsets from recently diagnosed type 1 diabetes patients were compared with those of matched healthy donors. Naive and central memory subsets were obtained from all 30 or so donors, but regulatory and stem cell-like memory subsets were isolated from only 8 patients and about 8 healthy donors.

The entire isolated RNA was reverse transcribed using the High Capacity cDNA Reverse Transcription Kit, and thus expressed TCRB transcripts were sequenced. Naive, central memory and regulatory T cell samples underwent deep immunoSEQ sequencing, averaging around 4 million total reads per sample. Sorted cells were lysed in RLT buffer and RNA was extracted with DNase-treated RNeasy Micro or Mini kits, depending on cell number. Each cell subset was processed on its own to prevent cross-contamination, while patient and healthy donor samples were processed together. The immunoSEQ multiplex PCR was used to amplify TCRB sequences from cDNA, yielding 87-bp fragments that span the CDR3 region. The amplicons were sequenced using the Illumina HiSeq platform. The source study handled its data this way. PCR bias was computationally corrected using synthetic template baselines, reads within Hamming distance 2 were collapsed, and singletons that could not be merged were discarded. Reads were aligned to IMGT to assign V, D and J genes, CDR3 length, and insertions or deletions at six rearrangement sites. Within each subset, clonotype counts were normalized to sorted cell number, and only after that were true diversity and Gini coefficients computed with the tcR R package. The overlap coefficient, calculated on TCRB nucleotide sequences, was used to quantify repertoire sharing. TCRdb stores this immuneACCESS table with in-frame sequences only. Part of the clones is absent; in the studies checked, under half of the shortfall reflects unresolved V genes, and no reason is known for the rest. V and J calls and clone size are those listed in that table; D and trimming were worked out from the DNA. In all, the sample holds about 41,000 clones, and 66% of those were seen once. The ten largest account for about 1.7% of the sample.

From each donor, a single peripheral blood sample of roughly 0.11 L on average was drawn into heparinised tubes. A BD FACSAria II was used to sort naive, central memory, regulatory and stem cell-like memory CD4+ T cells with a panel that included CD45RO, CCR7, CD25, CD127, CD95 and CD27. Every sorted population had a purity above 98%. PBMCs were isolated right away by Lymphoprep density gradient centrifugation and were stained directly, without culture. Samples were stained and sorted in pairs, with one healthy donor and one patient per experiment, so that batch effects were minimized. What the study reported, not specific to this receptor: Naive, central memory and regulatory TCRB repertoires appeared to be more similar among patients than among healthy donors. Patients with type 1 diabetes made fewer insertions and deleted more nucleotides at VDJ recombination sites, implying thymic rearrangement abnormalities. Shorter templates might have been favored by PCR, but patient and control samples were amplified and corrected together, so both groups would have been affected equally by any skew. HLA sub-analyses involved small numbers of individuals, so any influence of HLA type on TCRB rearrangement remained unresolved. In all four CD4+ subsets, TCRB CDR3 length was moderately but significantly shorter in type 1 diabetes patients. Because cDNA was sequenced instead of genomic DNA, activated cells with high expression could be over-represented, although the groups did not differ in activation or CD3 levels.

The trim is 0 bases for V and 7 bases for J, with a gap of 13 bases between the germline ends. The CDR3 spans 15 residues, from the cysteine through the phenylalanine. This entry keeps only the CDR3 DNA: 45 bases, framed from base 1. CDR1 SGHRS and CDR2 YFSETQ are derived from the germline V gene. The chain joins TRBV5-1 to TRBJ1-4; no confident D gene assignment can be made. Sequenced: Tregs from blood. The cell subset or site label, as the study defines it: regulatory CD4+ T cells. The TCR originated in a man in his thirties or forties with type 1 diabetes. Some clones in this sample may be carry-over from other donors' samples. At the DNA level, the sequence is TGCGCCAGCAGCTTGGGGCTTGAACCTTCTGAAAAACTGTTTTTT. Its protein product is CASSLGLEPSEKLFF.